The T cell receptor beta chain described here comes from a study of blood T cell repertoires in COVID-19 (dated by TCRdb to 2020 to 2021). A note on the overall study: The collaborator samples originated in the United States, Italy and Spain and spanned the acute and convalescent phases of COVID-19. The repertoires were released in a freely available public database intended as a resource for research on the immune response to SARS-CoV-2. The samples were drawn from two sources: the first 160 participants of the ongoing ImmuneRACE study, and 1,254 subjects contributed by 6 global collaborators. The dataset comprised deeply sampled blood TCRbeta repertoires from subjects exposed to, actively infected with, or recovered from COVID-19. The sample metadata nearly always contained a de-identified subject ID, COVID-19 status, age in years and sex. The material from the prospective study consisted of cDNA or gDNA derived from T cells, B-cell-depleted T cells, or PBMCs. HLA class I and class II types, where available, came from metadata supplied by the sample provider rather than from assay-based typing. Study-wide conclusions, independent of this receptor: How much clinical and demographic metadata was included differed by source and by participant, and the metadata was provided uncurated.

Whole blood was collected in K2EDTA tubes by collaborating institutions according to the institutions' own protocols. Collaborator samples were shipped for TCRbeta analysis as frozen whole blood, isolated PBMCs, or DNA extracted from either sample type. Ends trimmed: V by 4 bases, J by 1 base; bases unmatched to a gene: 5. From a lookup of the germline V gene (reference sequence), CDR1 and CDR2 are LNHDA and SQIVND. The CDR3 runs 16 residues from the cysteine to the phenylalanine. Only the CDR3 DNA is retained, 48 bases long and in frame from the first base. In the case of this clone: The antigen it recognizes is unknown. One base away there is no much larger clone; base qualities are not given.

The immunoSEQ Assay, a bias-controlled multiplex PCR, was used to amplify TCRbeta CDR3 regions from genomic DNA. The study's own analysis went as follows. Nucleated cell counts per sample were estimated from amplification of reference gene primers within the assay. To quantify the absolute abundance of each unique TCRbeta CDR3 rearrangement, sequence reads were collapsed and filtered. For each sample, productive Simpson clonality was calculated as the square root of Simpson's diversity index over productive rearrangements. Sourced from immuneACCESS, this table was stored by TCRdb with only in-frame sequences that have V and J called. A share of the clones is absent; for the studies checked, an unresolved V gene accounts for under half, and the remainder has no known explanation. The DNA gave D and trimming, while V, J and clone size come from that table. The sample profile shows 75,000 to 85,000 clones; 75% to 90% of them were found once. The ten largest clones represent about 5.3% of the sample.

Sequenced material: peripheral blood. Recombination connected TRBV19 to TRBJ1-5; TRBD1 fits 9 bases in the junction. The origin of this receptor is a man aged 45-65 years with active COVID-19. The CDR3 corresponds to CASSTGQGRSNQPQHF. Here is the DNA: TGTGCCAGTAGTACGGGACAGGGTAGGAGCAATCAGCCCCAGCATTTT.